One sample yielded the 27 T cell receptor beta chains listed below, sequenced in a study of post-analysis software for immune sequencing data (dated by TCRdb to 2013 to 2016). The investigation overall reported the following: Four to six TRBV segments, including TRBV5-6, TRBV5-1 and TRBV20-1, were significantly more frequent in patients than controls.

For these receptors, no antigen is known. The library was generated by PCR. TCRdb lists the instrument as Illumina HiSeq 2500. To reduce PCR and sequencing biases, unique molecular identifiers were incorporated into the TCR beta cDNA libraries. TCRdb applied fastp at Q25 and MiXCR to the public reads, then kept only in-frame beta chains. Records with the same CDR3 protein are collapsed into one entry carrying the most frequent genes and DNA. This sample lists around 700,000 distinct CDR3 sequences; approximately 60% were detected once. Jointly, the top ten make up approximately 10% of the sample. Sequenced sample: blood. All receptors come from a girl aged 2-10 years with multiple sclerosis.

The J gene is TRBJ1-2, the V gene TRBV12-3 or TRBV12-4, with 9 bases aligning to TRBD1. J lost 4 bases, V lost 5 bases, and 2 bases had no gene match. The CDR3 sequence is 13 residues long. The CDR3 protein is CASSRTGAYGYTF. The CDR3 DNA follows: TGTGCCAGCAGTAGGACAGGGGCCTATGGCTACACCTTC.

J is TRBJ2-3 and V is TRBV4-1; perhaps D is TRBD1 or TRBD2 (5 bases each). This CDR3 is 16 amino acids long. Trimming stripped 5 bases from V and 0 bases from J, with 15 bases between. Germline V gene sequence: CDR1 MGHRA, CDR2 YSYEKL. The CDR3, as DNA: TGCGCCAGCAGCATACGGGACGGTGCTAGCACAGATACGCAGTATTTT. This sequence encodes CASSIRDGASTDTQYF.

On this clonotype itself: The junction departs from germline at one end; a sequencing error may be responsible. This chain uses TRBV7-8 with TRBJ1-5, with 7 bases lining up with TRBD1. CDR1 and CDR2 from the germline V gene are SGHVS and FQNEAQ. The length of the CDR3 is 17 residues. CDR3 DNA: TGTGCCAGCAGCTTAGGCAGGGGGGGCAGCGGCAACCAGCCCCAGCATTTT. This translates into CASSLGRGGSGNQPQHF.

The rearrangement uses TRBV5-6 and TRBJ2-7, with D possibly TRBD2 on 7 matching bases. Trimming shortened V by 3 bases and J by 1 base, and 17 bases separated the two germline ends. The CDR3 loop spans 16 amino acids. The V gene's germline CDR1 is SGHDT and CDR2 YYEEEE. The CDR3 sequence is CASSYLAGASSYEQYF. In DNA form, the CDR3 reads TGTGCCAGCAGCTACCTGGCGGGGGCAAGTTCCTACGAGCAGTACTTC.

The chain links TRBV7-9 to TRBJ1-2, with D possibly matching TRBD1 (5 bases). V gave up 3 bases and J gave up 2 bases, with 16 bases separating them. CDR3 length equals 16 residues. Germline assignment: CDR1 SEHNR and CDR2 FQNEAQ (reference sequence). The CDR3 nucleotides read TGTGCCAGCAGCTTCGACAGCGAGAGGCTAAACTATGGCTACACCTTC. Protein product: CASSFDSERLNYGYTF.

The genes are TRBV29-1 and TRBJ2-5; D not certain. The ends were cut back, 4 bases at V and 3 bases at J, with 12 bases in the middle. Germline values: CDR1 SQVTM, CDR2 ANQGSEA. CDR3 size: 13 residues. The chain's CDR3 is CSVGVSKEETQYF. As DNA, the CDR3 is TGCAGCGTTGGCGTTTCGAAGGAAGAGACCCAGTACTTC.

Only a few counts were recorded for this clonotype. This chain joins TRBV10-1 and TRBJ2-2, with D perhaps matching TRBD2 (6 bases). Germline loops: CDR1 WNHNN, CDR2 SYGVQD (reference sequence). The CDR3 covers 14 residues. Trimming left V 7 bases short and J 6 bases short, with 15 bases between. CDR3 region: CASTSGGRAGELFF. CDR3 DNA: TGCGCCAGCACCTCCGGGGGTAGGGCCGGGGAGCTGTTTTTT.

The chain has TRBV7-4 and TRBJ2-3, with TRBD2 identical over 14 bases. J lost 2 bases, V lost 5 bases, and 6 bases had no gene match. Looked up from germline, CDR1 is SGHVT and CDR2 is SQSDAQ. The CDR3 sequence is 17 residues long. Written as DNA, the CDR3 is TGTGCCAGCAGCACACAGGGACTAGCGGGGGACACAGATACGCAGTATTTT. This translates into CASSTQGLAGDTDTQYF.

The rearrangement joins TRBV6-2 or TRBV6-3 to TRBJ2-5; 14 bases fit TRBD2. J lost 0 bases, V lost 5 bases, and 5 bases had no gene match. This CDR3 is 17 amino acids long. Germline CDR1 reads MNHEY; CDR2 reads SVGEGT. The CDR3 spells CASSTGTSGSYQETQYF. The CDR3 DNA sequence: TGTGCCAGCAGTACCGGGACTAGCGGGAGTTACCAAGAGACCCAGTACTTC.

In this sample, this clonotype turned up a few times. The chain links TRBV29-1 to TRBJ2-1; 7 nucleotides align to TRBD1. CDR3 length: 15 amino acids. Per the germline V gene, CDR1 is SQVTM and CDR2 is ANQGSEA. Germline trimming cut 4 bases from V and 0 bases from J; bases unmatched to any gene: 6. The CDR3 DNA reads as TGCAGCGTTGCCTGGGGACAGAGCTCCTACAATGAGCAGTTCTTC. This translates into CSVAWGQSSYNEQFF.

This chain joins TRBV29-1 and TRBJ2-5; TRBD2 matches at 8 bases. The CDR3 loop spans 13 amino acids. The junction had 3 bases not matched to a gene; V was cut back by 3 bases and J by 3 bases. Germline CDR1 SQVTM, CDR2 ANQGSEA. CDR3 coding DNA: TGCAGCGTTGAGGGACTAGGGGAAGAGACCCAGTACTTC. Translated, it gives CSVEGLGEETQYF. Together with reference TRBV29-1 and TRBJ2-5, the CDR3 gives the full variable domain: SAVISQKPSRDICQRGTSLTIQCQVDSQVTMMFWYRQQPGQSLTLIATANQGSEATYESGFVIDKFPISRPNLTFSTLTVSNMSPEDSSIYLCSVEGLGEETQYFGPGTRLLVL.

The chain combines TRBV5-5 with TRBJ2-7; TRBD2 matches at 10 bases. Gene TRBJ2-4 matches the end of the DNA better, so the J call may be wrong. This CDR3 comprises 17 residues. From germline, CDR1 is SGHKS and CDR2 YYEKEE (reference sequence). CDR3 loop: CASSLDSAAGGLNIQYF. CDR3 nucleotide sequence: TGTGCCAGCAGCTTGGACTCGGCAGCGGGGGGGCTGAACATTCAGTACTTC.

The chain has TRBV4-1 and TRBJ2-5, with a weak D call TRBD2 (6 bases). This CDR3 is 18 amino acids long. Germline V lookup: CDR1 MGHRA, CDR2 YSYEKL. With 0 bases removed from V and 4 bases from J, the gap between germline ends came to 21 bases. The CDR3 DNA sequence: TGCGCCAGCAGCCAAGAGTCCGTTCAGCGGGTAATTCGAGAGACCCAGTACTTC. This codes for CASSQESVQRVIRETQYF.

The J gene is TRBJ2-5, the V gene TRBV10-3; no clear D. Trimming removed 0 bases from V and 4 bases from J, with 6 bases in between. This CDR3 spans 13 amino acids. Per germline, CDR1 ENHRY and CDR2 SYGVKD. The CDR3 DNA reads as TGTGCCATCAGTGAGTCCCCTCCAGAGACCCAGTACTTC. Translation gives CAISESPPETQYF.

The CDR3 DNA follows: TGTGCCAGCAGCCCCCGACTAGCGGGGGAACTCACAGATACGCAGTATTTT. Its protein is CASSPRLAGELTDTQYF. The chain uses TRBV7-2 and TRBJ2-3; TRBD2 matches at 12 bases. CDR1 and CDR2 (germline): SGHTA, FQGNSA. The CDR3 loop spans 17 amino acids. The ends lost 5 bases at V and 2 bases at J; junction bases unmatched: 8.

This clonotype turned up a few times. This sequence joins TRBV27 and TRBJ2-1, with D possibly TRBD1 on 5 matching bases. V was shortened by 6 bases and J by 10 bases, with 22 bases between the two germline ends. The CDR3 sequence is 15 residues long. The V gene's germline CDR1 is MNHEY and CDR2 SMNVEV (reference sequence). The CDR3 DNA reads TGTGCCAGCAGCCCAGGGTCCGTAATCCTCAGGGAGCAGTTCTTC. The encoded protein is CASSPGSVILREQFF.

This clonotype appeared a few times. This sequence joins TRBV5-1 and TRBJ2-1; 8 bases are shared with TRBD1. This CDR3 comprises 14 residues. Germline CDR1 reads SGHRS; CDR2 reads YFSETQ. Germline trimming cut 2 bases from V and 7 bases from J; bases unmatched to any gene: 5. The CDR3 here is CASSFQGAGNEQFF. CDR3 DNA: TGCGCCAGCAGCTTTCAGGGGGCGGGGAATGAGCAGTTCTTC.

The J gene is TRBJ1-1, the V gene TRBV14; unclear D gene. V was shortened by 0 bases and J by 3 bases, with 14 bases between the two germline ends. Germline V lookup: CDR1 SGHDN, CDR2 FVKESK. The CDR3 has 16 amino acids. The CDR3 spells CASSQDVGFFDTEAFF. The CDR3 DNA is TGTGCCAGCAGCCAAGATGTCGGCTTCTTCGACACTGAAGCTTTCTTT. Variable domain in full (rest from reference TRBV14 and TRBJ1-1): EAGVTQFPSHSVIEKGQTVTLRCDPISGHDNLYWYRRVMGKEIKFLLHFVKESKQDESGMPNNRFLAERTGGTYSTLKVQPAELEDSGVYFCASSQDVGFFDTEAFFGQGTRLTVV.

CDR3 nucleotide sequence: TGCAGTGCTCCAATGGGAGAGACCCAGTACTTC. This gives the protein CSAPMGETQYF. The genes are TRBV20-1 and TRBJ2-7; D gene ambiguous. The end of the DNA fits TRBJ2-5 better, so the J call may be wrong. Germline loops: CDR1 DFQATT, CDR2 SNEGSKA (reference sequence). There are 11 residues in the CDR3.

The CDR3: CASSSGSSSYNEQFF. The CDR3 DNA follows: TGTGCCAGCAGTTCAGGGTCTAGCTCCTACAATGAGCAGTTCTTC. The V and J genes are TRBV12-3 or TRBV12-4 and TRBJ2-1; TRBD1 might be the D (5 bases). This CDR3 is 15 amino acids long. With 4 bases removed from V and 0 bases from J, the gap between germline ends came to 10 bases.

The rearrangement uses TRBV2 and TRBJ2-4, with 9 bases identical to TRBD2. The length of the CDR3 is 16 residues. The V gene's germline CDR1 is SNHLY and CDR2 FYNNEI. The ends lost 9 bases at V and 0 bases at J; junction bases unmatched: 9. The CDR3 bases are TGTGCCAGTCAAGGAGGCGGGGGGGCAGCCAAAAACATTCAGTACTTC. As protein: CASQGGGGAAKNIQYF.

This chain connects TRBV5-6 to TRBJ2-1, with 8 bases identical to TRBD2. CDR1 is SGHDT and CDR2 is YYEEEE in the germline V gene. This CDR3 is 17 amino acids long. Germline trimming cut 4 bases from V and 2 bases from J; bases unmatched to any gene: 11. CDR3 region: CASSPIPGTRTYNEQFF. The CDR3 DNA is TGTGCCAGCAGCCCCATCCCCGGGACTAGGACCTACAATGAGCAGTTCTTC.

The rearrangement uses TRBV6-2 or TRBV6-3 and TRBJ2-3; 12 bases agree with TRBD2. The V and J ends lost 4 bases and 7 bases, in that order; junction bases with no gene match: 3. CDR3 length: 14 amino acids. Germline V CDR1 and CDR2: MNHEY, SVGEGT. CDR3 DNA sequence: TGTGCCAGCAGTTCCGGACTAGCGGGGAATACGCAGTATTTT. Protein: CASSSGLAGNTQYF.

This clonotype was recorded once. The V gene is TRBV7-9, the J gene TRBJ2-7; 8 bases fit TRBD1. Germline V gene sequence: CDR1 SEHNR, CDR2 FQNEAQ (reference sequence). This CDR3 region has 14 residues. V lost 3 bases and J lost 7; bases outside the gene matches: 8. CDR3 amino acids: CASSLAATGGEQYF. The CDR3 bases are TGTGCCAGCAGCTTGGCTGCCACAGGGGGAGAGCAGTACTTC. Together with reference TRBV7-9 and TRBJ2-7, the CDR3 gives the full variable domain: DTGVSQNPRHKITKRGQNVTFRCDPISEHNRLYWYRQTLGQGPEFLTYFQNEAQLEKSRLLSDRFSAERPKGSFSTLEIQRTEQGDSAMYLCASSLAATGGEQYFGPGTRLTVT.

The V gene is TRBV5-1, the J gene TRBJ1-1; 8 bases line up with TRBD1. This CDR3 is 16 amino acids long. Germline assignment: CDR1 SGHRS and CDR2 YFSETQ. V shed 4 bases, J shed 2 bases, and the junction held 10 bases outside the gene matches. The CDR3 nucleotides are TGCGCCAGCAGCCAACTAGGACAGGGAGGTAACACTGAAGCTTTCTTT. Its translation is CASSQLGQGGNTEAFF.

This clonotype has just a few counts. This sequence joins TRBV10-3 and TRBJ2-1; the match to TRBD1 covers 10 bases. The length of the CDR3 is 14 residues. CDR1 and CDR2 from the germline V gene are ENHRY and SYGVKD. With 4 bases clipped from V and 5 bases from J, the junction kept 2 bases outside the gene matches. The CDR3 DNA sequence: TGTGCCATCAGTGGGACAGGGGGAAACAATGAGCAGTTCTTC. This codes for CAISGTGGNNEQFF.

The chain employs TRBV6-6 and TRBJ2-4, with TRBD2 identical over 8 bases. The DNA end is more similar to TRBJ2-7, so the J call may be wrong. Per the germline V gene, CDR1 is MNHNY and CDR2 is SVGAGI (reference sequence). The CDR3 is made up of 17 amino acids. The CDR3 DNA sequence: TGTGCCAGCAGTCCGCTAGTGGGTTTCCGGGGGGGTTACGAGCAGTACTTC. Amino acids: CASSPLVGFRGGYEQYF.